These T cell receptor beta chains were read from a single sample in a study of B cell selection in AIRE deficiency. TCRdb keeps only in-frame clones here, not all; method: immunoSEQ multiplex PCR. The repertoire has under 30,000 clones, less than 97% of them found once; the top ten carry approximately 0.2%. The sequencing sample was made of CD4+CD127+ conventional T cells sorted from PBMCs. The receptors were sampled from a human donor in good health. Both conserved end residues are part of each CDR3. The order of the fields is CDR3 DNA, CDR3 protein, J gene, D gene, clone size, V gene. D genes are given only for firm matches. Clone size, where shown, is once, few, many, or a class for clones that have expanded.

cdr3_nt: TGTGCCTGGAGTGGGTCGGGGACCCCCTACAATGAGCAGTTCTTC
cdr3_aa: CAWSGSGTPYNEQFF
j_call: TRBJ2-1
d_call: -
clone_size: -
v_call: TRBV30

cdr3_nt: TGTGCCAGCAGCCAAGACAGGGCCCTGTACAATGAGCAGTTCTTC
cdr3_aa: CASSQDRALYNEQFF
j_call: TRBJ2-1
d_call: TRBD1
clone_size: -
v_call: TRBV11-3

cdr3_nt: TGTGCCTGGAGTGTTGAGTACAACACTGAAGCTTTCTTT
cdr3_aa: CAWSVEYNTEAFF
j_call: TRBJ1-1
d_call: -
clone_size: once
v_call: TRBV30

cdr3_nt: TGTGCCAGCCGAGGGACTCATTACAATGAGCAGTTCTTC
cdr3_aa: CASRGTHYNEQFF
j_call: TRBJ2-1
d_call: -
clone_size: -
v_call: TRBV27

cdr3_nt: TGTGCCAGCAGTTACCTTGGGACAGGGACTAACTATGGCTACACCTTC
cdr3_aa: CASSYLGTGTNYGYTF
j_call: TRBJ1-2
d_call: TRBD1
clone_size: -
v_call: TRBV6-5

cdr3_nt: TGTGCCAGCAGTTTCGATAGCAATCAGCCCCAGCATTTT
cdr3_aa: CASSFDSNQPQHF
j_call: TRBJ1-5
d_call: -
clone_size: -
v_call: TRBV28

cdr3_nt: TGTGCCAGCAGCTCCTGGGACAGGGGGAGTACAGATACGCAGTATTTT
cdr3_aa: CASSSWDRGSTDTQYF
j_call: TRBJ2-3
d_call: TRBD1
clone_size: -
v_call: TRBV7-2

cdr3_nt: TGCGCCAGCAGCCAAGATCTGACTACGGAGCAGTTCTTC
cdr3_aa: CASSQDLTTEQFF
j_call: TRBJ2-1
d_call: -
clone_size: -
v_call: TRBV4-3

cdr3_nt: TGCGCCAGCAGCTTGGACTCTAGCGGGAGGATGATAGAGACCCAGTACTTC
cdr3_aa: CASSLDSSGRMIETQYF
j_call: TRBJ2-5
d_call: TRBD2
clone_size: -
v_call: TRBV5-1

cdr3_nt: TGTGCCAGCAGACCCAGCGGGCGGAATGAGCAGTTCTTC
cdr3_aa: CASRPSGRNEQFF
j_call: TRBJ2-1
d_call: -
clone_size: -
v_call: TRBV28

cdr3_nt: TGTGCCAGCAGTGAAAGCGGGAGGAACTACAATGAGCAGTTCTTC
cdr3_aa: CASSESGRNYNEQFF
j_call: TRBJ2-1
d_call: TRBD2
clone_size: -
v_call: TRBV2

cdr3_nt: TGTGCCAGCAGTTACTCGATCCAGAGTATCGATGGCTACACCTTC
cdr3_aa: CASSYSIQSIDGYTF
j_call: TRBJ1-2
d_call: -
clone_size: -
v_call: TRBV6-6

cdr3_nt: TGTGCCAGCAGCCAAGATGGGGCAGCGCGGCTTAACACTGAAGCTTTCTTT
cdr3_aa: CASSQDGAARLNTEAFF
j_call: TRBJ1-1
d_call: -
clone_size: -
v_call: TRBV4-2

cdr3_nt: TGCGCCAGCAGCTTTGACAACAGGGCTATGAACACTGAAGCTTTCTTT
cdr3_aa: CASSFDNRAMNTEAFF
j_call: TRBJ1-1
d_call: -
clone_size: -
v_call: TRBV5-1

cdr3_nt: TGTGCCAGCAGCCAAGATCCCGAGGGGGGAGATCAGCCCCAGCATTTT
cdr3_aa: CASSQDPEGGDQPQHF
j_call: TRBJ1-5
d_call: -
clone_size: -
v_call: TRBV4-2

cdr3_nt: TGTGCCAGCAGCCCTTCTCCCTTAAATTCGGGGAACTATGGCTACACCTTC
cdr3_aa: CASSPSPLNSGNYGYTF
j_call: TRBJ1-2
d_call: -
clone_size: -
v_call: TRBV5-8

cdr3_nt: TGTGCCTGGGACACCGGCTCCTACGAGCAGTACTTC
cdr3_aa: CAWDTGSYEQYF
j_call: TRBJ2-7
d_call: -
clone_size: once
v_call: TRBV30

cdr3_nt: TGTGCCAGTAGTACGCCGGGACTAATTAACAATGAGCAGTTCTTC
cdr3_aa: CASSTPGLINNEQFF
j_call: TRBJ2-1
d_call: TRBD2
clone_size: -
v_call: TRBV19

cdr3_nt: TGTGCCAGCTCATCGCAAGAGACCCAGTACTTC
cdr3_aa: CASSSQETQYF
j_call: TRBJ2-5
d_call: -
clone_size: -
v_call: TRBV18

cdr3_nt: TGTGCCAGTAGTATAGGACCGGGACTAGCGGGGAGAGATACGCAGTATTTT
cdr3_aa: CASSIGPGLAGRDTQYF
j_call: TRBJ2-3
d_call: TRBD2
clone_size: once
v_call: TRBV19

cdr3_nt: TGTGCCAGCAGCGTGGCAGGGTCAGCCTCCGGCGAGCAGTACTTC
cdr3_aa: CASSVAGSASGEQYF
j_call: TRBJ2-7
d_call: -
clone_size: -
v_call: TRBV9

cdr3_nt: TGTGCCAGCAGCTGGGGGCGGGAGGGCCAAGGGTTCTTC
cdr3_aa: CASSWGREGQGFF
j_call: TRBJ2-1
d_call: TRBD2
clone_size: -
v_call: TRBV7-2

cdr3_nt: TGTGCCAGCAGCGTAGGACTAAGGGTTGGGGGATACAATGAGCAGTTCTTC
cdr3_aa: CASSVGLRVGGYNEQFF
j_call: TRBJ2-1
d_call: -
clone_size: once
v_call: TRBV9

cdr3_nt: TGTGCCACCAGACATGTCTCCTACGAGCAGTACTTC
cdr3_aa: CATRHVSYEQYF
j_call: TRBJ2-7
d_call: -
clone_size: -
v_call: TRBV28

cdr3_nt: TGTGCCAGCAGCCCCCTAACGATGAGCTCCTACGAGCAGTACTTC
cdr3_aa: CASSPLTMSSYEQYF
j_call: TRBJ2-7
d_call: -
clone_size: -
v_call: TRBV5-5

cdr3_nt: TGTGCCAGCAGCTTAGTTGGGCTAGAGGCAGATACGCAGTATTTT
cdr3_aa: CASSLVGLEADTQYF
j_call: TRBJ2-3
d_call: -
clone_size: -
v_call: TRBV7-8

cdr3_nt: TGCGCCAGCAGCTTGGGTAGGGGGGATAATTCACCCCTCCACTTT
cdr3_aa: CASSLGRGDNSPLHF
j_call: TRBJ1-6
d_call: -
clone_size: -
v_call: TRBV5-1

cdr3_nt: TGCGCCAGCAGCCGCGGGACAGGGGTCTATGGCTACACCTTC
cdr3_aa: CASSRGTGVYGYTF
j_call: TRBJ1-2
d_call: TRBD1
clone_size: -
v_call: TRBV5-1

cdr3_nt: TGTGCCAGCAGCCGTCAGATGAGCGATGAAGCTTTCTTT
cdr3_aa: CASSRQMSDEAFF
j_call: TRBJ1-1
d_call: -
clone_size: -
v_call: TRBV14

cdr3_nt: TGTGCCATCAAACGCTCGGGCCCCCGTCTGTCTGGGGCCAACGTCCTGACTTTC
cdr3_aa: CAIKRSGPRLSGANVLTF
j_call: TRBJ2-6
d_call: -
clone_size: -
v_call: TRBV7-2

cdr3_nt: TGTGCCAGCACTCATCATCAAACTACCTCTGAAGCTTTCTTT
cdr3_aa: CASTHHQTTSEAFF
j_call: TRBJ1-1
d_call: -
clone_size: -
v_call: TRBV28

cdr3_nt: TGCGCCAGCAGTGAGTACGTGGGGGGAGCCTACGAGCAGTACTTC
cdr3_aa: CASSEYVGGAYEQYF
j_call: TRBJ2-7
d_call: -
clone_size: -
v_call: TRBV10-1

cdr3_nt: TGTGCCAGCAGCTTAGCTCCGGCAGGGGTCCAGGAGACCCAGTACTTC
cdr3_aa: CASSLAPAGVQETQYF
j_call: TRBJ2-5
d_call: -
clone_size: -
v_call: TRBV7-6

cdr3_nt: TGTGCCAGCAGCTTAGGTCAGACCCAGTACTTC
cdr3_aa: CASSLGQTQYF
j_call: TRBJ2-5
d_call: -
clone_size: -
v_call: TRBV7-7

cdr3_nt: TGTGCCAGCTCACCAACAGCGGACCACCCTGGCCACTTT
cdr3_aa: CASSPTADHPGHF
j_call: TRBJ1-6
d_call: -
clone_size: -
v_call: TRBV18

cdr3_nt: TGTGCCAGCAGCTTCGGCCCCGGGACAGGGGTCAGATGGGACTATGGCTACACCTTC
cdr3_aa: CASSFGPGTGVRWDYGYTF
j_call: TRBJ1-2
d_call: TRBD1
clone_size: -
v_call: TRBV7-9

cdr3_nt: TGCGCCAGCAGCAAGGACAGGGGCGCACCCGATACGCAGTATTTT
cdr3_aa: CASSKDRGAPDTQYF
j_call: TRBJ2-3
d_call: TRBD1
clone_size: -
v_call: TRBV5-1

cdr3_nt: TGTGCCAGCAGCTCTCAGGGGGAGACAGATACGCAGTATTTT
cdr3_aa: CASSSQGETDTQYF
j_call: TRBJ2-3
d_call: TRBD1
clone_size: -
v_call: TRBV7-3

cdr3_nt: TGTGCCAGCAGGCATCCCGGGACCCCTTCTTACACCTTC
cdr3_aa: CASRHPGTPSYTF
j_call: TRBJ1-2
d_call: -
clone_size: -
v_call: TRBV28

cdr3_nt: TGTGCCAGCAGCCGCCGAACCGGCGGGAGGGCCGCCAATGAGCAGTTCTTC
cdr3_aa: CASSRRTGGRAANEQFF
j_call: TRBJ2-1
d_call: TRBD2
clone_size: -
v_call: TRBV14

cdr3_nt: TGTGCCAGCAGCTTGGGGAGACAAGAGACCCAGTACTTC
cdr3_aa: CASSLGRQETQYF
j_call: TRBJ2-5
d_call: -
clone_size: -
v_call: TRBV5-4